The 5 T cell receptor beta chains reported below all come from one sample, sequenced in a study of CXCR3-negative and CXCR3-positive naive CD8 T cells. Broader study findings: CXCR3-positive naive cells carried more hydrophobic TRB CDR3s than CXCR3-negative naive cells did.

Researchers prepared the TRB cDNA libraries using 5' RACE with UMI labels. Reprocessing the 5' RACE reads, TCRdb reports a single entry for every CDR3 protein and omits DNA. This repertoire includes 5,000 to 6,000 distinct CDR3 sequences. Their antigen targets remain unknown. The specimen sequenced was naive CXCR3+ CD8+ T cells from blood. Described subset: CD45RO-CCR7+CD27+CD95- naive CD8+ T cells expressing CXCR3 (TNR3+). The receptor source for this set is a human donor in good health. Some clones in this sample may be carry-over from other donors' samples.

This clonotype is labeled medium-sized based on frequency. The J gene is TRBJ1-6, the V gene TRBV10-3. The germline V gene encodes CDR1 ENHRY and CDR2 SYGVKD. This CDR3 comprises 16 residues. This CDR3 is CAISDGGSSYNSPLHF.

The V call is TRBV5-1, the J call TRBJ2-1; absent DNA, TCRdb's TRBD1 call cannot be checked. Per the germline V gene, CDR1 is SGHRS and CDR2 is YFSETQ. There are 16 residues in the CDR3. CDR3 sequence reads: CASSPGQGVLYNEQFF.

The chain recombines TRBV21-1 with TRBJ2-5; TCRdb gives TRBD1 as the D gene, but with no DNA this cannot be confirmed. TRBV21-1 has pseudogene status. There are 15 residues in the CDR3. Here the CDR3 reads CASPMGLIPSKRQYF.

The chain uses TRBV6-2 or TRBV6-3 and TRBJ1-1; lacking DNA, the TRBD1 call made by TCRdb goes unchecked. CDR1 MNHEY and CDR2 SVGEGT come from the germline V gene. The CDR3 has 13 residues. CDR3 in amino acids: CASSYTDRTEAFF.

The V gene is TRBV29-1, the J gene TRBJ1-2; the D gene TCRdb calls, TRBD1, cannot be checked with no DNA. From germline, CDR1 is SQVTM and CDR2 ANQGSEA. The length of the CDR3 is 13 residues. The CDR3 here is CSVEGQGSYGYTF.